The 32 T cell receptor beta chains in this list originate from one sample, sequenced in a study of blood T cell repertoires in COVID-19. Clones were sequenced by immunoSEQ multiplex PCR, and TCRdb holds only the in-frame ones, with some missing. In the table there are fewer than 250,000 clones, 87% of which are singletons. Sequenced input: PBMCs or T cells enriched from blood (not recorded which). Receptors were obtained from a man aged 25-40 years who had recovered from COVID-19.

The V and J genes are TRBV28 and TRBJ1-2; D uncertain. V shed 7 bases and J shed 7 bases, with 16 bases lying between them. Germline values: CDR1 MDHEN, CDR2 SYDVKM. The CDR3 covers 13 residues. DNA of the CDR3: TGTGCCAGCAACAATGCGGTTTTCCGTGGCTACACCTTC. It specifies CASNNAVFRGYTF.

In DNA, the CDR3 is TGTGCCTGGTTCAGGTGGGAGAACGGCTACACCTTC. It encodes CAWFRWENGYTF. This chain connects TRBV30 to TRBJ1-2; D gene ambiguous. The germline V gene has CDR1 GTSNPN and CDR2 SVGIG (reference sequence). Trimming left V 5 bases short and J 8 bases short, with 15 bases between. CDR3 length: 12 residues.

The J gene is TRBJ2-7, the V gene TRBV11-2, with D unclear. V was shortened by 0 bases and J by 7 bases, with 13 bases between the two germline ends. Germline CDR1 is SGHAT and CDR2 is FQNNGV. CDR3 length: 14 residues. In DNA form, the CDR3 reads TGTGCCAGCAGCTTAGATCAGATACTACGGGAGCAGTACTTC. This sequence encodes CASSLDQILREQYF.

The chain is built from TRBV21-1 and TRBJ1-5. TRBV21-1 is a listed pseudogene. CDR3 size: 18 residues. This chain's CDR3 is CASSIILGDFGGNQPQHF. CDR3 sequence (DNA): TGTGCCAGCAGCATAATTTTAGGGGATTTTGGAGGGAATCAGCCCCAGCATTTT.

This sequence joins TRBV28 and TRBJ1-2; the D gene is possibly TRBD1 (5 bases). There are 15 residues in the CDR3. CDR1 and CDR2 from the germline V gene are MDHEN and SYDVKM. Trimming removed 5 bases from V and 2 bases from J, with 15 bases in between. This CDR3 reads CASSPHGGPNYGYTF. CDR3 in DNA: TGTGCCAGCAGTCCGCACGGGGGACCCAACTATGGCTACACCTTC.

V is TRBV5-6 and J is TRBJ1-1, with a possible D match to TRBD1 (5 bases). Germline CDR1 is SGHDT and CDR2 is YYEEEE. There are 13 residues in the CDR3. Between the trimmed V and J ends, which lost 1 base and 1 base, there was a span of 5 bases. The CDR3 nucleotides are TGTGCCAGCAGCTTGCAGGGGAACACTGAAGCTTTCTTT. This sequence encodes CASSLQGNTEAFF. The full variable domain, in which reference TRBV5-6 and TRBJ1-1 provide the parts outside the CDR3, is DAGVTQSPTHLIKTRGQQVTLRCSPKSGHDTVSWYQQALGQGPQFIFQYYEEEERQRGNFPDRFSGHQFPNYSSELNVNALLLGDSALYLCASSLQGNTEAFFGQGTRLTVV.

V usage is TRBV19 and J usage is TRBJ1-2, with TRBD1 matching 7 bases. The V segment lost 7 bases and the J segment 1 base; nucleotides outside the gene matches: 6. Germline V gives CDR1 LNHDA, CDR2 SQIVND (reference sequence). The CDR3 extends over 14 amino acids. CDR3 bases: TGTGCCAGTACCCGGGACAGTTATAACTATGGCTACACCTTC. The encoded protein is CASTRDSYNYGYTF.

In its sample, this clone was seen a few times. The rearrangement links TRBV19 to TRBJ1-4; D call uncertain. With 1 base removed from V and 5 bases from J, the gap between germline ends came to 11 bases. This CDR3 has 15 amino acids. Germline loops: CDR1 LNHDA, CDR2 SQIVND (reference sequence). DNA for the CDR3: TGTGCCAGTAGTATAGGCACAGCCTCGAATGAAAAACTGTTTTTT. This sequence encodes CASSIGTASNEKLFF.

This chain uses TRBV7-8 with TRBJ2-1; 7 bases fit TRBD1. Looked up from germline, CDR1 is SGHVS and CDR2 is FQNEAQ. This CDR3 comprises 13 residues. Trimming removed 2 bases from V and 14 bases from J; junction bases left unmatched: 9. The CDR3 loop reads CASSLYRDREKFF. The CDR3 DNA reads TGTGCCAGCAGCTTATACCGAGACAGGGAAAAGTTCTTC.

The genes are TRBV5-1 and TRBJ2-5; TRBD1 matches 10 bases. CDR1 and CDR2 (germline): SGHRS, YFSETQ. Losses at the gene ends were 4 bases for V and 7 bases for J; bases not matched to a gene: 13. The CDR3 has 16 amino acids. DNA of the CDR3: TGCGCCAGCAGCCTGGATGCTGACAGGGGGCGTGGGACCCAGTACTTC. It translates to CASSLDADRGRGTQYF.

This chain uses TRBV18 with TRBJ1-3; the D gene is possibly TRBD1 (6 bases). Germline loops: CDR1 KGHSH, CDR2 LQKENI. V was pared by 3 bases and J by 2 bases, with 14 bases between. The CDR3 loop spans 16 amino acids. The CDR3 spells CASSPQGNGAGNTIYF. The CDR3 DNA reads as TGTGCCAGCTCACCTCAGGGGAACGGGGCTGGAAACACCATATATTTT.

This clone was seen only once. V usage is TRBV6-4 and J usage is TRBJ2-1; 8 bases line up with TRBD2. Germline CDR1 is MRHNA and CDR2 is SNTAGT. Germline trimming cut 4 bases from V and 10 bases from J; bases unmatched to any gene: 6. CDR3 size: 13 residues. CDR3 residues: CASSAYSSGEQFF. CDR3 DNA sequence: TGTGCCAGCAGTGCTTACTCTAGCGGGGAGCAGTTCTTC.

The gene calls are TRBV7-9 and TRBJ1-1, with no clear D. The length of the CDR3 is 14 residues. The germline CDR1 and CDR2 sequences are SEHNR and FQNEAQ (reference sequence). Trimming removed 5 bases from V and 7 bases from J, with 17 bases in between. The CDR3 sequence: CASSPRVSAFEAFF. CDR3 in DNA: TGTGCCAGCAGCCCGCGGGTCAGCGCCTTTGAAGCTTTCTTT.

The chain uses TRBV6-5 and TRBJ2-1, with D possibly matching TRBD1 (6 bases). Deletions cut 4 bases from V and 11 bases from J, with 9 bases between. The CDR3 length is 11 residues. The germline V gene has CDR1 MNHEY and CDR2 SVGAGI. Here the CDR3 DNA reads TGTGCCAGCAGTTTCCAGGGGAAGCAGTTCTTC. Amino acid sequence: CASSFQGKQFF.

The chain couples TRBV3-1 (or the pseudogene TRBV3-2) to TRBJ2-1, with 7 bases matching TRBD2. V dropped 0 bases and J dropped 8; count of bases not matched to a gene: 4. Germline V CDR1 and CDR2: LGHDT, YNNKEL (reference sequence). This CDR3 comprises 14 residues. In DNA form, the CDR3 reads TGTGCCAGCAGCCAAGATACTAGCGCCCATGAGCAGTTCTTC. Its translation is CASSQDTSAHEQFF.

V gene TRBV4-1 combines with J gene TRBJ1-5; D unresolved. This CDR3 has 13 amino acids. V was shortened by 1 base and J by 7 bases, with 8 bases between the two germline ends. CDR1 is MGHRA and CDR2 is YSYEKL in the germline V gene. CDR3: CASSQGGYQPQHF. CDR3 bases: TGCGCCAGCAGCCAAGGAGGGTACCAGCCCCAGCATTTT.

This chain uses TRBV28 with TRBJ2-5; D possibly corresponds to TRBD1 (5 bases). Germline V lookup: CDR1 MDHEN, CDR2 SYDVKM. Deletions cut 9 bases from V and 0 bases from J, with 11 bases between. The CDR3 covers 13 residues. The CDR3 sequence is CASGAADQETQYF. CDR3 sequence (DNA): TGTGCCAGTGGGGCCGCAGACCAAGAGACCCAGTACTTC.

The chain couples TRBV25-1 to TRBJ2-1; 10 bases align to TRBD2. The CDR3 spans 14 residues. Germline V gene data show CDR1 as MGHDK and CDR2 as SYGVNS. Trimming removed 6 bases from V and 5 bases from J; junction bases left unmatched: 4. CDR3 in DNA: TGTGCCAGCAGCGCTAGCGGGAGACACAATGAGCAGTTCTTC. It specifies CASSASGRHNEQFF.

Here the CDR3 DNA reads TGTGCCAGCGGGGGGGCAGGAAAAAACATTCAGTACTTC. This translates into CASGGAGKNIQYF. This sequence joins TRBV2 and TRBJ2-4; D perhaps matches TRBD2 (7 bases). V was shortened by 8 bases and J by 4 bases, with 12 bases between the two germline ends. Germline CDR1 and CDR2: SNHLY and FYNNEI. The CDR3 runs to 13 residues.

This clone has just a few counts. CDR3 sequence: CASTTPDRGKREQYF. CDR3 nucleotide sequence: TGTGCCAGCACCACTCCTGACAGGGGAAAAAGGGAGCAGTACTTC. The chain uses TRBV28 and TRBJ2-7, with TRBD1 matching 8 bases. The CDR3 runs to 15 residues. V gave up 7 bases and J gave up 7 bases; unmatched junction bases: 15. Germline CDR1 is MDHEN and CDR2 is SYDVKM. The full variable domain, in which reference TRBV28 and TRBJ2-7 provide the parts outside the CDR3, is DVKVTQSSRYLVKRTGEKVFLECVQDMDHENMFWYRQDPGLGLRLIYFSYDVKMKEKGDIPEGYSVSREKKERFSLILESASTNQTSMYLCASTTPDRGKREQYFGPGTRLTVT.

V is TRBV7-9 and J is TRBJ2-7; TRBD1 matches 8 bases. Per germline, CDR1 SEHNR and CDR2 FQNEAQ (reference sequence). The J segment lost 5 bases and the V segment lost 2 bases, leaving 8 bases of the junction unmatched. This CDR3 contains 15 residues. The CDR3 sequence is CASSLRGQGLNEQYF. The CDR3 region has the DNA TGTGCCAGCAGCTTACGAGGACAGGGTCTTAACGAGCAGTACTTC.

This chain joins TRBV7-3 and TRBJ2-3; 11 bases fit TRBD2. Germline CDR1 SGHTA, CDR2 FQGTGA. The CDR3 is made up of 16 amino acids. After removal of 4 bases from V and 4 bases from J, the junction contained 7 bases not matched to a gene. The CDR3 loop reads CASSSIAGGPPDTQYF. The DNA of the CDR3 is TGTGCCAGCAGCTCTATAGCGGGGGGGCCCCCAGATACGCAGTATTTT.

The chain is built from TRBV29-1 and TRBJ1-1; D is possibly TRBD1 (5 bases). The CDR3 has 11 residues. Germline CDR1 reads SQVTM; CDR2 reads ANQGSEA. V was cut by 1 base and J by 9 bases, with 9 bases left in between. The CDR3 coding sequence is TGCAGCGTTGAAGTTTTGGGGCAAGCTTTCTTT. Encoded protein: CSVEVLGQAFF.

The V call is TRBV3-1 (or the pseudogene TRBV3-2), the J call TRBJ1-2; 7 positions match TRBD1. With 1 base clipped from V and 6 bases from J, the junction kept 11 bases outside the gene matches. The CDR3 totals 16 residues. The V gene's germline CDR1 is LGHDT and CDR2 YNNKEL (reference sequence). CDR3 sequence reads: CASSQGGGGYRNGYTF. CDR3 nucleotide sequence: TGTGCCAGCAGCCAAGGAGGAGGGGGCTATCGGAATGGCTACACCTTC.

This clone appeared once. This chain uses TRBV19 with TRBJ1-2, with 7 nucleotides matching TRBD1. There are 13 residues in the CDR3. Germline V gene data show CDR1 as LNHDA and CDR2 as SQIVND (reference sequence). V lost 10 bases, J lost 4 bases, and 9 bases stayed unmatched. CDR3 sequence reads: CATAPGQFYGYTF. CDR3 bases: TGTGCCACCGCTCCGGGACAGTTCTATGGCTACACCTTC.

This rearrangement joins TRBV4-2 to TRBJ1-2; 8 bases map to TRBD1. The CDR3 spans 16 residues. Per germline, CDR1 LGHNA and CDR2 YNFKEQ. Trimming removed 0 bases from V and 5 bases from J; junction bases left unmatched: 8. Here the CDR3 DNA reads TGTGCCAGCAGCCAAGAGACCGACAGGGGAGGATATGGCTACACCTTC. It encodes CASSQETDRGGYGYTF.

The rearrangement uses TRBV5-6 and TRBJ2-5; 8 bases map to TRBD2. With V trimmed by 0 bases and J by 4 bases, 5 bases remained unmatched. The CDR3 is made up of 15 amino acids. Germline V CDR1 and CDR2: SGHDT, YYEEEE. CDR3: CASSLASGGAETQYF. CDR3 nucleotide sequence: TGTGCCAGCAGCTTGGCCAGCGGGGGAGCAGAGACCCAGTACTTC.

The V call is TRBV28, the J call TRBJ2-7; TRBD1 aligns across 10 bases. The CDR3 sequence is 14 residues long. Trimming removed 3 bases from V and 9 bases from J; junction bases left unmatched: 8. Germline loops: CDR1 MDHEN, CDR2 SYDVKM. The CDR3: CASSLTGGLKRQYF. In nucleotides, the CDR3 is TGTGCCAGCAGTTTGACAGGGGGCTTGAAGAGGCAGTACTTC.

J is TRBJ1-6 and V is TRBV28, with 7 bases that match TRBD1. Germline assignment: CDR1 MDHEN and CDR2 SYDVKM. J was trimmed by 16 bases and V by 6 bases; bases with no gene match: 18. The CDR3 length is 15 residues. DNA for the CDR3: TGTGCCAGCAGGCCAAGACAGGGTCCATTAGTGGCTCTCCACTTT. It codes for CASRPRQGPLVALHF. The full variable domain, in which reference TRBV28 and TRBJ1-6 provide the parts outside the CDR3, is DVKVTQSSRYLVKRTGEKVFLECVQDMDHENMFWYRQDPGLGLRLIYFSYDVKMKEKGDIPEGYSVSREKKERFSLILESASTNQTSMYLCASRPRQGPLVALHFGNGTRLTVT.

The rearrangement uses TRBV2 and TRBJ2-7; 10 bases line up with TRBD1. The CDR3 totals 13 residues. Germline V gene data show CDR1 as SNHLY and CDR2 as FYNNEI. Trimming at V came to 10 bases and at J to 2 bases, leaving 5 bases not matched to a gene. This chain's CDR3 is CATYGQGAYEQYF. The CDR3 DNA reads TGTGCCACCTATGGACAGGGGGCCTACGAGCAGTACTTC.

This chain links TRBV10-1 with TRBJ2-7; D possibly corresponds to TRBD2 (6 bases). The CDR3 length is 14 residues. Germline V gene sequence: CDR1 WNHNN, CDR2 SYGVQD (reference sequence). Trimming left V 2 bases short and J 2 bases short, with 10 bases between. In DNA form, the CDR3 reads TGCGCCAGCAGTGAGAGTCAGCGGGCCTACGAGCAGTACTTC. This codes for CASSESQRAYEQYF.

CDR3 bases: TGTGCCAGCAGGCTCGGGGGGGACACCGGGGAGCTGTTTTTT. It codes for CASRLGGDTGELFF. The chain is built from TRBV28 and TRBJ2-2; 8 bases are a match to TRBD2. V gave up 6 bases and J gave up 3 bases; unmatched junction bases: 3. Germline V gives CDR1 MDHEN, CDR2 SYDVKM. This CDR3 region has 14 residues.